This T cell receptor (beta chain) emerged from a study of cytomegalovirus exposure and HLA in healthy donors. Findings and limits, study-wide: Three chains linked to CMV were shown in vitro to be specific for CMV antigens. The study put some 160 TCR beta chains on its list as cytomegalovirus-associated. Later, an analysis found that TCR clusters from the first cohort tended to co-occur in the 120 validation repertoires.

The assay was immunoSEQ multiplex PCR, and TCRdb's table has in-frame clones only and misses some. The repertoire holds 130,000 or so clones, with just under 90% as singletons. In germline, CDR1 is SGHDT, CDR2 YYEEEE. J gave up 6 bases and V 6 bases, and 5 bases lay outside the gene matches. This CDR3 region has 14 residues. In regard to this clone: Its cognate antigen is unknown.

The gene calls are TRBV5-6 and TRBJ1-4; 10 nucleotides line up with TRBD1. Material: PBMCs. The TCR originated in a man aged 30-40 years in good health and CMV-seronegative. CDR3 protein: CASTLGTGDEKLFF. The CDR3 bases are TGTGCCAGCACCCTAGGGACAGGGGATGAAAAACTGTTTTTT.